The 25 T cell receptor beta chains in this list originate from one sample, sequenced in a study of cytomegalovirus exposure and HLA in healthy donors. Primers for the PCR totalled 60 Vbeta and 13 Jbeta. Profiled with immunoSEQ multiplex PCR; TCRdb holds only in-frame clones, not every one. This repertoire shows 30,000 to 45,000 clones, roughly 90% found once; its top ten account for 10% to 12%. The sample comprised PBMCs. Receptor source: a woman aged 35 to 49 in good health and CMV-seropositive.

As to this clone: At one boundary the junction diverges from the germline segment, which might be a read error. This chain joins TRBV7-9 and TRBJ2-1; D is perhaps TRBD2 (6 bases). There are 15 residues in the CDR3. CDR1 SEHNR and CDR2 FQNEAQ come from the germline V gene (reference sequence). Here the CDR3 DNA reads TGTTCCAGCAGCTCCCCGGAGGGTTGGGGGTGGGAGCAGTTCTTC. This encodes CSSSSPEGWGWEQFF.

This chain connects TRBV27 to TRBJ2-7, with D tentatively TRBD2 (7 bases). V was pared by 2 bases and J by 2 bases, with 13 bases between. CDR3 length equals 15 residues. Germline V gene lookup returns CDR1 MNHEY and CDR2 SMNVEV (reference sequence). The CDR3 spells CASSLGGGGTYEQYF. The CDR3 DNA is TGTGCCAGCAGTTTAGGAGGGGGGGGAACCTACGAGCAGTACTTC.

The rearrangement links TRBV11-2 to TRBJ2-5, with 16 nucleotides matching TRBD2. Germline loops: CDR1 SGHAT, CDR2 FQNNGV. J lost 5 bases, V lost 4 bases, and 7 bases had no gene match. The CDR3 extends over 17 amino acids. As DNA, the CDR3 is TGTGCCAGCAGCTCCGGGACTAGCGGGGGGGCGGGGGAGACCCAGTACTTC. Amino acids: CASSSGTSGGAGETQYF.

This clone was seen once. The chain carries TRBV4-1 and TRBJ2-5, with a weak D call TRBD2 (7 bases). Germline V gene lookup returns CDR1 MGHRA and CDR2 YSYEKL. Trimming took off 1 base at V and 0 bases at J, with 12 bases between the two ends. There are 16 residues in the CDR3. The CDR3 nucleotides read TGCGCCAGCAGCCAAGGGGGGGGCTGGGACCAAGAGACCCAGTACTTC. This sequence encodes CASSQGGGWDQETQYF.

This clone was observed a handful of times. V and J are TRBV27 and TRBJ1-5; weak D call: TRBD1 (5 bases). From germline, CDR1 is MNHEY and CDR2 SMNVEV (reference sequence). The CDR3 is 19 residues long. Deletions cut 6 bases from V and 2 bases from J, with 26 bases between. CDR3 coding DNA: TGTGCCAGCAGCCCTCAGGGCGGTCGGTCCTTCTTACGCAATCAGCCCCAGCATTTT. Amino acids: CASSPQGGRSFLRNQPQHF.

This clone was seen a few times. This chain uses TRBV7-2 with TRBJ1-1; no definite D call. Germline CDR1 SGHTA, CDR2 FQGNSA. V was trimmed by 5 bases and J by 3 bases, leaving 10 bases between them. The CDR3 covers 13 residues. The CDR3 DNA reads as TGTGCCAGCAGCCCCCCGGTGGACACTGAAGCTTTCTTT. Its protein product is CASSPPVDTEAFF.

Only a few counts were recorded for this clone. This chain uses TRBV5-4 with TRBJ1-2; the match to TRBD1 covers 8 bases. CDR1 SGHNT and CDR2 YYREEE come from the germline V gene (reference sequence). This CDR3 has 14 residues. The V segment lost 2 bases and the J segment 3 bases; nucleotides outside the gene matches: 3. Here the CDR3 reads CASSFGQGDYGYTF. Written as DNA, the CDR3 is TGTGCCAGCAGCTTTGGACAGGGCGACTATGGCTACACCTTC. The variable domain in full, completed from reference TRBV5-4 and TRBJ1-2, reads ETGVTQSPTHLIKTRGQQVTLRCSSQSGHNTVSWYQQALGQGPQFIFQYYREEENGRGNFPPRFSGLQFPNYSSELNVNALELDDSALYLCASSFGQGDYGYTFGSGTRLTVV.

V and J are TRBV27 and TRBJ2-2; D remains unclear. Per germline, CDR1 MNHEY and CDR2 SMNVEV (reference sequence). V lost 2 bases and J lost 6, with 10 bases in between. The CDR3 loop spans 14 amino acids. CDR3 loop: CASSLRSLAGELFF. The CDR3 nucleotides read TGTGCCAGCAGTTTACGGAGTCTAGCCGGGGAGCTGTTTTTT.

The V and J genes are TRBV4-3 and TRBJ1-5; weak D call: TRBD1 (5 bases). Germline values: CDR1 LGHNA, CDR2 YSLEER. This CDR3 is 16 amino acids long. Trimming removed 4 bases at V and 3 bases at J, with 16 bases between. The DNA of the CDR3 is TGCGCCAGCAGCCTTACAATCGGCAGGGCCAATCAGCCCCAGCATTTT. Its translation is CASSLTIGRANQPQHF.

The J gene is TRBJ1-6, the V gene TRBV14, with TRBD1 matching over 7 bases. V shed 0 bases, J shed 7 bases, and the junction held 6 bases outside the gene matches. This CDR3 region has 16 residues. CDR1 and CDR2 from the germline V gene are SGHDN and FVKESK. CDR3 sequence: CASSQDVGGRNSPLHF. The CDR3 DNA reads TGTGCCAGCAGCCAAGATGTAGGGGGCCGAAATTCACCCCTCCACTTT.

The chain is built from TRBV6-5 and TRBJ1-4; D is perhaps TRBD1 (5 bases). CDR3 length: 15 residues. Germline assignment: CDR1 MNHEY and CDR2 SVGAGI. Trimming took off 5 bases at V and 3 bases at J, with 13 bases between the two ends. The CDR3 here is CASSTSGVANEKLFF. CDR3 nucleotide sequence: TGTGCCAGCAGTACCTCGGGGGTGGCTAATGAAAAACTGTTTTTT.

The chain carries TRBV9 and TRBJ2-3; no firm D call. V gave up 2 bases and J gave up 2 bases, with 9 bases separating them. The germline V gene encodes CDR1 SGDLS and CDR2 YYNGEE. The CDR3 extends over 14 amino acids. CDR3: CASSVETFTDTQYF. The CDR3 nucleotides are TGTGCCAGCAGCGTGGAGACCTTCACAGATACGCAGTATTTT. The full variable domain, with the rest looked up from reference TRBV9 and TRBJ2-3, is DSGVTQTPKHLITATGQRVTLRCSPRSGDLSVYWYQQSLDQGLQFLIQYYNGEERAKGNILERFSAQQFPDLHSELNLSSLELGDSALYFCASSVETFTDTQYFGPGTRLTVL.

The gene calls are TRBV30 and TRBJ2-7; possible D gene TRBD2, 6 bases. Germline V gene data show CDR1 as GTSNPN and CDR2 as SVGIG (reference sequence). The CDR3 spans 13 residues. Between the trimmed V and J ends, which lost 3 bases and 7 bases, there was a span of 16 bases. The CDR3 region is CAWRLRGGGEQYF. As DNA, the CDR3 is TGTGCCTGGAGGTTGAGGGGAGGTGGGGAGCAGTACTTC.

J is TRBJ2-5 and V is TRBV6-5; D not certain. V lost 2 bases and J lost 7, with 11 bases in between. Germline V gene sequence: CDR1 MNHEY, CDR2 SVGAGI. The CDR3 spans 13 residues. The CDR3 loop is CASSYLTSGTQYF. The CDR3 DNA reads as TGTGCCAGCAGTTACCTCACCTCGGGGACCCAGTACTTC.

This clone was picked up a small number of times. This sequence joins TRBV6-6 and TRBJ2-3; 8 positions agree with TRBD2. CDR1 and CDR2 (germline): MNHNY, SVGAGI (reference sequence). Unmatched junction bases numbered 6, after V lost 6 bases and J lost 4 bases. CDR3 length: 14 amino acids. CDR3 region: CASSGGAGPDTQYF. Written as DNA, the CDR3 is TGTGCCAGCAGCGGGGGGGCGGGTCCAGATACGCAGTATTTT.

The chain recombines TRBV9 with TRBJ1-5; D not resolved. Germline V gene lookup returns CDR1 SGDLS and CDR2 YYNGEE. Trimming left V 3 bases short and J 6 bases short, with 13 bases between. The CDR3 runs to 14 residues. CDR3 protein: CASSASRAGQPQHF. The CDR3 DNA follows: TGTGCCAGCAGCGCCAGTCGGGCGGGTCAGCCCCAGCATTTT. Based on the CDR3 plus reference TRBV9 and TRBJ1-5, the full variable domain is DSGVTQTPKHLITATGQRVTLRCSPRSGDLSVYWYQQSLDQGLQFLIQYYNGEERAKGNILERFSAQQFPDLHSELNLSSLELGDSALYFCASSASRAGQPQHFGDGTRLSIL.

CDR3 DNA: TGCGCCAGCAGCTTGACAGGAACCCCCCAAGAGACCCAGTACTTC. It yields the protein CASSLTGTPQETQYF. The chain combines TRBV5-1 with TRBJ2-5, with D perhaps matching TRBD1 (5 bases). Germline V gene lookup returns CDR1 SGHRS and CDR2 YFSETQ. This CDR3 is built from 15 residues. V lost 1 base to trimming and J lost 1 base, with 11 bases between them.

This clone counts as medium-sized (0.01 to 0.1%). CDR3 sequence reads: CASSISRGGGYGYTF. The CDR3 DNA reads TGTGCCAGTAGTATCAGTCGCGGGGGAGGGTATGGCTACACCTTC. The chain uses TRBV19 and TRBJ1-2; D perhaps matches TRBD1 (5 bases). This CDR3 is built from 15 residues. Germline CDR1 and CDR2: LNHDA and SQIVND (reference sequence). V was clipped by 3 bases and J by 5 bases, with 16 bases between them.

The chain has TRBV6-5 and TRBJ1-1; 9 bases line up with TRBD1. V lost 5 bases, J lost 5 bases, and 6 bases stayed unmatched. This CDR3 has 14 residues. Looked up from germline, CDR1 is MNHEY and CDR2 is SVGAGI. The CDR3, as DNA: TGTGCCAGCAGTAGCCAGACAGGGGGGACTGAAGCTTTCTTT. Its protein is CASSSQTGGTEAFF.

The chain links TRBV7-2 to TRBJ1-3; D is unclear. The CDR3 loop spans 16 amino acids. V was cut by 0 bases and J by 2 bases, with 11 bases left in between. Germline CDR1 SGHTA, CDR2 FQGNSA. CDR3 DNA sequence: TGTGCCAGCAGCTTAGCCGCCCGGGATGCTGGAAACACCATATATTTT. It is translated as CASSLAARDAGNTIYF.

This chain connects TRBV7-2 to TRBJ1-2, with D maybe TRBD1 (5 bases). The CDR3 runs 14 residues. Trimming stripped 5 bases from V and 4 bases from J, with 14 bases between. CDR1 is SGHTA and CDR2 is FQGNSA in the germline V gene. CDR3 loop: CASSPVWQGYGYTF. CDR3 DNA sequence: TGTGCCAGCAGCCCAGTGTGGCAGGGCTATGGCTACACCTTC.

The chain is built from TRBV9 and TRBJ2-5; possibly TRBD2 for D (5 bases). CDR1 SGDLS and CDR2 YYNGEE come from the germline V gene. CDR3 length: 11 amino acids. Trimming removed 3 bases from V and 5 bases from J, with 5 bases in between. DNA for the CDR3: TGTGCCAGCAGCGGAGGGGAGACCCAGTACTTC. It specifies CASSGGETQYF.

The chain is built from TRBV6-5 and TRBJ2-7; TRBD1 matches at 8 bases. The germline gives CDR1 MNHEY, CDR2 SVGAGI. This CDR3 has 16 residues. Losses at the gene ends were 0 bases for V and 2 bases for J; bases not matched to a gene: 6. CDR3 coding DNA: TGTGCCAGCAGTTACTCGACACCGGACAGGGCCTACGAGCAGTACTTC. This gives the protein CASSYSTPDRAYEQYF.

The CDR3 DNA sequence: TGTGCCAGCAGTGATGAGGCCGTTGCCCCGGGGGATGGCTACACCTTC. Encoded protein: CASSDEAVAPGDGYTF. The chain employs TRBV6-1 and TRBJ1-2, with D maybe TRBD1 (5 bases). Germline-derived CDR1 and CDR2 are MNHNS and SASEGT. The V end was cut by 3 bases, the J end by 6 bases, with 20 bases between. This CDR3 is built from 16 residues.

V is TRBV2 and J is TRBJ2-5; 15 positions match TRBD2. The CDR3 length is 16 residues. Germline CDR1 and CDR2: SNHLY and FYNNEI. V lost 6 bases and J lost 5; bases outside the gene matches: 7. The CDR3 DNA sequence: TGTGCCAGCAGGCGGACTAGCGGGGGGGCCCTGGAGACCCAGTACTTC. Translated, it gives CASRRTSGGALETQYF.